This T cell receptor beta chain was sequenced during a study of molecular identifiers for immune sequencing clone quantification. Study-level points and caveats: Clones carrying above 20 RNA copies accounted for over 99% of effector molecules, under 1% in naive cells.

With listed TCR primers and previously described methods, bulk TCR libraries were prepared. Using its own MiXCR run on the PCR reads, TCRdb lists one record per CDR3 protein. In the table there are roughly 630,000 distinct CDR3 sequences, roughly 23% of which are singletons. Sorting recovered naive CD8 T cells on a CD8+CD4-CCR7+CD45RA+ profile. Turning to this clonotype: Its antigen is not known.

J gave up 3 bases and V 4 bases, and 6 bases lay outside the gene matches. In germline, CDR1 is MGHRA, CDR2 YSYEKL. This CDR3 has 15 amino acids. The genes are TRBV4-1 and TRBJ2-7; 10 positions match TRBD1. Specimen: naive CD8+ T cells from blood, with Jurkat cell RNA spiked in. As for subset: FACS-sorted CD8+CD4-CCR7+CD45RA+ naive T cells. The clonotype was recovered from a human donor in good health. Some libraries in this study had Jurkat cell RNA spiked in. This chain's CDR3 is CASSRQGARLYEQYF. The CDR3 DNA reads TGCGCCAGCAGCCGACAGGGGGCTCGACTCTACGAGCAGTACTTC.